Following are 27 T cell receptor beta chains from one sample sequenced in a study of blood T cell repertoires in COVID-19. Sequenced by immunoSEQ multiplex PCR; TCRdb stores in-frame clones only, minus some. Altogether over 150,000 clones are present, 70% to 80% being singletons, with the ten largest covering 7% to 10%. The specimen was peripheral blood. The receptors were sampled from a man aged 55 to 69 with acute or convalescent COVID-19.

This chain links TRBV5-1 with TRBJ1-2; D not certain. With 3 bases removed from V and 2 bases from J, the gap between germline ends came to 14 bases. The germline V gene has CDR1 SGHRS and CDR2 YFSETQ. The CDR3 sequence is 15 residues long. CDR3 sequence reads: CASSSYAGGNYGYTF. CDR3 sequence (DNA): TGCGCCAGCAGCTCCTACGCGGGAGGGAACTATGGCTACACCTTC.

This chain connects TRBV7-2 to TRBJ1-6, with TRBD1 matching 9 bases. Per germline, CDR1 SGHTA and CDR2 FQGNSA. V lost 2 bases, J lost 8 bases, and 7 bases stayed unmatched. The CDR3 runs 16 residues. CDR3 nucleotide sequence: TGTGCCAGCAGCTTAACAGGGGGCCCTCTTGATTCACCCCTCCACTTT. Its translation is CASSLTGGPLDSPLHF.

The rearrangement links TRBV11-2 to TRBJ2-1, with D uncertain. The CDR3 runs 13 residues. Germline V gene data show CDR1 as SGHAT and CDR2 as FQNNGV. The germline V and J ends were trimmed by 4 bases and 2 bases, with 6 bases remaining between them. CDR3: CASSYEAYNEQFF. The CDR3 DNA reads TGTGCCAGCAGCTATGAGGCCTACAATGAGCAGTTCTTC. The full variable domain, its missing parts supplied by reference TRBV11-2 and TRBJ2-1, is EAGVAQSPRYKIIEKRQSVAFWCNPISGHATLYWYQQILGQGPKLLIQFQNNGVVDDSQLPKDRFSAERLKGVDSTLKIQPAKLEDSAVYLCASSYEAYNEQFFGPGTRLTVL.

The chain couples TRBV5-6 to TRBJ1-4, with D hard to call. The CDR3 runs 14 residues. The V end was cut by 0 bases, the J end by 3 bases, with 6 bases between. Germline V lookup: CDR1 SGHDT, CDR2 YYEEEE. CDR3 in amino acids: CASSLEQSNEKLFF. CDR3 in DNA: TGTGCCAGCAGCTTGGAACAGTCTAATGAAAAACTGTTTTTT.

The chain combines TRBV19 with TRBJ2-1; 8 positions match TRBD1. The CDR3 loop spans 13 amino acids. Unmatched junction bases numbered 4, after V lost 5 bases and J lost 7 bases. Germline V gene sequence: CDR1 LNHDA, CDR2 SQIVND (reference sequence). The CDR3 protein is CASSDNRGNEQFF. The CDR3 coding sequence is TGTGCCAGTAGTGACAACAGGGGGAATGAGCAGTTCTTC.

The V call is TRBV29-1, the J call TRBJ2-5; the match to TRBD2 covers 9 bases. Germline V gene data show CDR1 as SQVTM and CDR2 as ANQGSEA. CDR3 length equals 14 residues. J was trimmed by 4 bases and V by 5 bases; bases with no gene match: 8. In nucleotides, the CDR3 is TGCAGCGTTACTCCGGGACTAGCAGGAGAGACCCAGTACTTC. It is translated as CSVTPGLAGETQYF.

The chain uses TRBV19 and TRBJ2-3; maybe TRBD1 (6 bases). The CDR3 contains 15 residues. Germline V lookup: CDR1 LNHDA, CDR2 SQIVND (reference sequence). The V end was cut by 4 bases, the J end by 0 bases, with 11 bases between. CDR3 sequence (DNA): TGTGCCAGTAGTAGGCTCAGGGGAAGCACAGATACGCAGTATTTT. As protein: CASSRLRGSTDTQYF.

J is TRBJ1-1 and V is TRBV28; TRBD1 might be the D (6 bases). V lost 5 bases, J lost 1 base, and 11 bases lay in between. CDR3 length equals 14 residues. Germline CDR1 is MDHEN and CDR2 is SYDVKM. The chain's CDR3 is CASSQQQGNTEAFF. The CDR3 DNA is TGTGCCAGCAGTCAACAACAGGGGAACACTGAAGCTTTCTTT.

DNA of the CDR3: TGTGCCAGCAGTTACGCTAGCGGGGCTTACAATGAGCAGTTCTTC. Protein sequence: CASSYASGAYNEQFF. V and J are TRBV6-5 and TRBJ2-1; TRBD2 matches at 9 bases. The germline V gene has CDR1 MNHEY and CDR2 SVGAGI. The CDR3 loop spans 15 amino acids. V gave up 2 bases and J gave up 4 bases; unmatched junction bases: 3.

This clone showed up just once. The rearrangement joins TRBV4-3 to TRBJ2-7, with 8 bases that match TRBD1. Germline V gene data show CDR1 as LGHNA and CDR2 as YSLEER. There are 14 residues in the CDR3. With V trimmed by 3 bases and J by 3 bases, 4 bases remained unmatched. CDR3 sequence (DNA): TGCGCCAGCAGCCAGCGACAGGGGAACTACGAGCAGTACTTC. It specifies CASSQRQGNYEQYF.

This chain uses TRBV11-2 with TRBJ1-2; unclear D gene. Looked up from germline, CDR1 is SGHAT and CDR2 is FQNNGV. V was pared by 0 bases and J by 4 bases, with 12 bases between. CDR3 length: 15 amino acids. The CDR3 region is CASSLDRPAGYGYTF. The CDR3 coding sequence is TGTGCCAGCAGCTTAGATCGGCCAGCGGGCTATGGCTACACCTTC.

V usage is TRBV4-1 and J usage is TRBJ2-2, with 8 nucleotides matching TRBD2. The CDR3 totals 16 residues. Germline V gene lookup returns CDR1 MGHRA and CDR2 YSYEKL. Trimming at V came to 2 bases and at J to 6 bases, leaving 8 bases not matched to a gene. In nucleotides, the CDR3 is TGCGCCAGCAGCCAATTTGGTGCCGGGGGGGCCGGGGAGCTGTTTTTT. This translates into CASSQFGAGGAGELFF.

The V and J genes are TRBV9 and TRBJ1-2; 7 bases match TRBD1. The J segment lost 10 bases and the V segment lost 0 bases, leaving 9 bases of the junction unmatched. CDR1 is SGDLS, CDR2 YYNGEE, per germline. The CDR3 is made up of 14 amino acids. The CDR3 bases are TGTGCCAGCAGCGTAGCCTCCGAAGGGGGCGCCTACACCTTC. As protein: CASSVASEGGAYTF.

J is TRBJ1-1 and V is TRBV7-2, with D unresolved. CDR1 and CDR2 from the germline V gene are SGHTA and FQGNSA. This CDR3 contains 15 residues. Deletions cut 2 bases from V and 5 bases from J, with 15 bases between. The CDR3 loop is CASSLWAASTTEAFF. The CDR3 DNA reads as TGTGCCAGCAGCTTATGGGCAGCATCGACAACTGAAGCTTTCTTT.

CDR3 residues: CASSVEDRSYEQYF. The CDR3 DNA reads TGTGCCAGCAGCGTGGAGGACAGGTCCTACGAGCAGTACTTC. V is TRBV9 and J is TRBJ2-7; TRBD1 agrees at 7 bases. The J segment lost 1 base and the V segment lost 2 bases, leaving 3 bases of the junction unmatched. This CDR3 region has 14 residues. Germline V gives CDR1 SGDLS, CDR2 YYNGEE.

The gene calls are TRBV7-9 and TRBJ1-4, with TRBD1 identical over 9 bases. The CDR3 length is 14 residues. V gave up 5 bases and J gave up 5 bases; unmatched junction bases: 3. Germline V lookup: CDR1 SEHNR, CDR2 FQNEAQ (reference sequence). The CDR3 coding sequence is TGTGCCAGCAGCATAGGACAGGGGAATGAAAAACTGTTTTTT. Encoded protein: CASSIGQGNEKLFF.

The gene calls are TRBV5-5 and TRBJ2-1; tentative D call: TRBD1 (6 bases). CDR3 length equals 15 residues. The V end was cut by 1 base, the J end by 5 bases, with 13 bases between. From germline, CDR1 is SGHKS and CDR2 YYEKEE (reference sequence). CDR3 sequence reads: CASSLTGFGDNEQFF. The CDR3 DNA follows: TGTGCCAGCAGCTTGACAGGGTTCGGGGACAATGAGCAGTTCTTC.

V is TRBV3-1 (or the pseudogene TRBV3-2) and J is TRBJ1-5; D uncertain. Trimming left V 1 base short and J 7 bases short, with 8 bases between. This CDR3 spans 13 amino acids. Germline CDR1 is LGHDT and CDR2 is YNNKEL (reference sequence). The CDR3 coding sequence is TGTGCCAGCAGCCAAGGAGTCGTACAGCCCCAGCATTTT. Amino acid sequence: CASSQGVVQPQHF.

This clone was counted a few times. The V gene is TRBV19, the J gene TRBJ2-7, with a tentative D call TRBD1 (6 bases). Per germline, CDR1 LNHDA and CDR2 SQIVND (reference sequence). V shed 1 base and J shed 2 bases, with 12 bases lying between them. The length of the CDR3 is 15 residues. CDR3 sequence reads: CASSIGQGSTYEQYF. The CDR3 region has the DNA TGTGCCAGTAGTATAGGGCAGGGGAGCACCTACGAGCAGTACTTC.

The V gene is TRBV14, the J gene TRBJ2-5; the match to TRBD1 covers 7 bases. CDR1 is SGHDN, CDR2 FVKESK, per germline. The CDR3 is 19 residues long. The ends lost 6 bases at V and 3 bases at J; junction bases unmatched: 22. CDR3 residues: CASSPQYRQGLGREETQYF. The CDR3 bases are TGTGCCAGCAGTCCACAGTATCGACAGGGATTAGGTCGGGAAGAGACCCAGTACTTC.

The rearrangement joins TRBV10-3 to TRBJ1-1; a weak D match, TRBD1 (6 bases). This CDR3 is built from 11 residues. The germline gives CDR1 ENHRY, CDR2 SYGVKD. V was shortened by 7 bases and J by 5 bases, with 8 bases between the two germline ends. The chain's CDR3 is CAIKGETEAFF. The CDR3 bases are TGTGCCATCAAGGGGGAGACTGAAGCTTTCTTT.

CDR3 protein: CASSPAWGGGKNIQYF. The CDR3 DNA is TGTGCCAGCAGCCCCGCGTGGGGGGGAGGGAAAAACATTCAGTACTTC. This chain links TRBV7-8 with TRBJ2-4; the match to TRBD2 covers 7 bases. The CDR3 consists of 16 residues. The V segment lost 5 bases and the J segment 4 bases; nucleotides outside the gene matches: 11. Germline V gene lookup returns CDR1 SGHVS and CDR2 FQNEAQ.

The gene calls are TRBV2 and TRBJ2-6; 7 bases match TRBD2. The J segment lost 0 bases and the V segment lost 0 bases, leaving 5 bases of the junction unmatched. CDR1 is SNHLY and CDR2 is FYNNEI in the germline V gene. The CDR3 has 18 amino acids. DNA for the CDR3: TGTGCCAGCAGTGAAGCCGGGGAGGGGACCTCTGGGGCCAACGTCCTGACTTTC. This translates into CASSEAGEGTSGANVLTF.

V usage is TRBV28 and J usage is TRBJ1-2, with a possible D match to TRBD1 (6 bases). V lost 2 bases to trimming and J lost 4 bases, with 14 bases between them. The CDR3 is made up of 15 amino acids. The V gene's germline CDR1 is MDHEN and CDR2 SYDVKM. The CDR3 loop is CASSLVRDRSYGYTF. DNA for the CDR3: TGTGCCAGCAGTTTAGTCCGCGACAGGAGCTATGGCTACACCTTC.

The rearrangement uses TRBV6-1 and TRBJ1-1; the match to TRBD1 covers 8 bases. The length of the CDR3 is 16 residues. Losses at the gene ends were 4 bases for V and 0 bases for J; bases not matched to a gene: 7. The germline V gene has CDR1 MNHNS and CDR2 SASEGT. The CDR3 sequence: CASSVGTGSMNTEAFF. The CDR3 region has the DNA TGTGCCAGCAGTGTGGGGACAGGTAGCATGAACACTGAAGCTTTCTTT.

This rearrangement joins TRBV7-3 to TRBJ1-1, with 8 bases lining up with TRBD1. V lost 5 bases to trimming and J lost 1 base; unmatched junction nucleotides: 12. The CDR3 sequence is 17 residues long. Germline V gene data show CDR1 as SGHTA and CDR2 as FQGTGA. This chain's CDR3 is CASSGGGRGLGNTEAFF. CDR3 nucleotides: TGTGCCAGCAGCGGCGGCGGCAGGGGGCTTGGGAACACTGAAGCTTTCTTT.

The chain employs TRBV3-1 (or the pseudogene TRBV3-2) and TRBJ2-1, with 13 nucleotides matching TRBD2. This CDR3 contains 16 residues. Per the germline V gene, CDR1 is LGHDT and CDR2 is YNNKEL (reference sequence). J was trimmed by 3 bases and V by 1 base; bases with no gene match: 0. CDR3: CASSQGTSGGYNEQFF. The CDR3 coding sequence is TGTGCCAGCAGCCAAGGGACTAGCGGGGGCTACAATGAGCAGTTCTTC.